One and the same sample provided the 27 T cell receptor beta chains below, sequenced in a study of blood T cell repertoires in COVID-19. The protocol was immunoSEQ multiplex PCR, while the TCRdb copy is restricted to in-frame clones and leaves out a portion. The sample carries under 150,000 clones, about 88% recorded once. The source material was peripheral blood. Source of these receptors: a human donor in a cohort sampled during active COVID-19.

This chain connects TRBV5-1 to TRBJ2-1, with TRBD1 as a possible D gene (5 bases). Germline V gives CDR1 SGHRS, CDR2 YFSETQ. V was cut by 0 bases and J by 8 bases, with 18 bases left in between. The CDR3 is 16 residues long. CDR3 in DNA: TGCGCCAGCAGCTTGGAATCCAGGGTAAAAGTGGATGAGCAGTTCTTC. The encoded protein is CASSLESRVKVDEQFF.

The gene calls are TRBV18 and TRBJ2-7; a possible D gene is TRBD2 (6 bases). CDR3 length: 15 amino acids. The V gene lost 3 bases and the J gene lost 3 bases, with 15 bases spanning the gap. Germline V gene lookup returns CDR1 KGHSH and CDR2 LQKENI. The CDR3 is CASSPPNGAGYEQYF. As DNA, the CDR3 is TGTGCCAGCTCACCGCCTAACGGAGCGGGCTACGAGCAGTACTTC.

This chain connects TRBV28 to TRBJ1-2, with no clear D. Per the germline V gene, CDR1 is MDHEN and CDR2 is SYDVKM. The germline V and J ends were trimmed by 8 bases and 0 bases, with 10 bases remaining between them. The CDR3 is 13 amino acids. The CDR3 nucleotides are TGTGCCAGCGAAGACGGAGCTAACTATGGCTACACCTTC. Its protein is CASEDGANYGYTF.

This chain joins TRBV29-1 and TRBJ2-2; D uncertain. Deletions cut 7 bases from V and 6 bases from J, with 12 bases between. This CDR3 is built from 12 residues. Per germline, CDR1 SQVTM and CDR2 ANQGSEA. The chain's CDR3 is CSGRLQAGELFF. The CDR3 region has the DNA TGCAGCGGGAGACTCCAAGCCGGGGAGCTGTTTTTT.

This clone was observed a handful of times. V is TRBV21-1 and J is TRBJ1-5. TRBV21-1 is a pseudogene. This CDR3 region has 14 residues. As DNA, the CDR3 is TGTGCCAGCAGCAAAGGGAGTAGTGATCAGCCCCAGCATTTT. Its protein product is CASSKGSSDQPQHF.

The gene calls are TRBV4-1 and TRBJ2-4; 7 positions agree with TRBD1. The CDR3 has 16 amino acids. J gave up 5 bases and V 4 bases, and 11 bases lay outside the gene matches. CDR1 is MGHRA and CDR2 is YSYEKL in the germline V gene. CDR3 protein: CASSLRQGWWENIQYF. As DNA, the CDR3 is TGCGCCAGCAGCCTTCGACAGGGCTGGTGGGAAAACATTCAGTACTTC.

V and J are TRBV3-1 (or the pseudogene TRBV3-2) and TRBJ2-7, with TRBD2 matching over 16 bases. The V gene's germline CDR1 is LGHDT and CDR2 YNNKEL (reference sequence). V lost 4 bases to trimming and J lost 7 bases; unmatched junction nucleotides: 13. The CDR3 covers 18 residues. CDR3 DNA: TGTGCCAGCAGCCCGCTCCCCGGGACTAGCGGGAGGGCCGATGAGCAGTACTTC. Its translation: CASSPLPGTSGRADEQYF.

V is TRBV7-8 and J is TRBJ1-2; D is perhaps TRBD1 (6 bases). Deletions cut 4 bases from V and 2 bases from J, with 8 bases between. This CDR3 has 13 amino acids. In germline, CDR1 is SGHVS, CDR2 FQNEAQ. The CDR3, as DNA: TGTGCCAGCAGCTGGGACAAGAACTATGGCTACACCTTC. It codes for CASSWDKNYGYTF.

The chain couples TRBV4-2 to TRBJ1-3; D remains unclear. Per germline, CDR1 LGHNA and CDR2 YNFKEQ. CDR3 length equals 16 residues. Trimming removed 1 base from V and 1 base from J, with 11 bases in between. The CDR3 nucleotides are TGTGCCAGCAGCCAAGCGATAGTTGAGTCTGGAAACACCATATATTTT. Residues: CASSQAIVESGNTIYF.

This chain uses TRBV20-1 with TRBJ1-5; D unclear. The germline V and J ends were trimmed by 3 bases and 4 bases, with 10 bases remaining between them. The CDR3 length is 13 residues. Germline V lookup: CDR1 DFQATT, CDR2 SNEGSKA (reference sequence). The CDR3 protein is CSASAFRNQPQHF. The CDR3 DNA is TGCAGTGCTAGTGCCTTCAGAAATCAGCCCCAGCATTTT.

This clone was picked up one time. V usage is TRBV7-8 and J usage is TRBJ2-5; TRBD2 matches at 8 bases. CDR3 length: 15 amino acids. Germline CDR1 is SGHVS and CDR2 is FQNEAQ. The trim removed 4 bases at V and 9 bases at J, leaving 13 bases unmatched. The CDR3 bases are TGTGCCAGCAGCTCCACCGGGACTAGAGGGATGGCCCAGTACTTC. Its protein product is CASSSTGTRGMAQYF.

The chain uses TRBV7-9 and TRBJ1-5, with 7 bases aligning to TRBD1. The CDR3 extends over 14 amino acids. The V segment lost 4 bases and the J segment 6 bases; nucleotides outside the gene matches: 6. Germline V gene data show CDR1 as SEHNR and CDR2 as FQNEAQ (reference sequence). DNA for the CDR3: TGTGCCAGCAGCTATGACAGGGTGTCTCAGCCCCAGCATTTT. Protein product: CASSYDRVSQPQHF.

V and J are TRBV7-8 and TRBJ2-1; D perhaps matches TRBD2 (7 bases). V lost 5 bases and J lost 6, with 20 bases in between. Germline values: CDR1 SGHVS, CDR2 FQNEAQ. This CDR3 has 16 residues. CDR3 nucleotide sequence: TGTGCCAGCAGCCCCTGGCGGGGGCCCCCCTTCAATGAGCAGTTCTTC. Protein product: CASSPWRGPPFNEQFF. The variable domain in full, with the rest retrieved from reference TRBV7-8 and TRBJ2-1, is GAGVSQSPRYKVAKRGQDVALRCDPISGHVSLFWYQQALGQGPEFLTYFQNEAQLDKSGLPSDRFFAERPEGSVSTLKIQRTQQEDSAVYLCASSPWRGPPFNEQFFGPGTRLTVL.

V and J are TRBV14 and TRBJ2-1; 7 bases fit TRBD1. Germline CDR1 reads SGHDN; CDR2 reads FVKESK. The CDR3 consists of 13 residues. Germline trimming cut 3 bases from V and 9 bases from J; bases unmatched to any gene: 5. This CDR3 is CASSQTGTPEQFF. CDR3 bases: TGTGCCAGCAGCCAGACAGGGACCCCTGAGCAGTTCTTC.

The chain recombines TRBV5-1 with TRBJ2-7; 9 bases agree with TRBD1. This CDR3 spans 12 amino acids. Germline CDR1 SGHRS, CDR2 YFSETQ. After removal of 0 bases from V and 12 bases from J, the junction contained 4 bases not matched to a gene. CDR3 in DNA: TGCGCCAGCAGCTTGGCAGGGACAGGGTGGTACTTC. As protein: CASSLAGTGWYF.

This clone was counted only a few times. The genes are TRBV12-3 or TRBV12-4 and TRBJ2-3; 9 bases fit TRBD1. Trimming removed 6 bases from V and 8 bases from J; junction bases left unmatched: 3. This CDR3 spans 12 amino acids. Here the CDR3 reads CASRRTGVTQYF. In nucleotides, the CDR3 is TGTGCCAGCAGGCGGACAGGGGTTACGCAGTATTTT.

CDR3 sequence reads: CASSPLGQGLLNTGELFF. CDR3 bases: TGTGCCAGCTCACCCCTCGGGCAGGGCCTCTTGAACACCGGGGAGCTGTTTTTT. The V call is TRBV18, the J call TRBJ2-2; tentatively, D is TRBD1 (5 bases). The CDR3 is 18 residues long. With 3 bases removed from V and 1 base from J, the gap between germline ends came to 18 bases. CDR1 is KGHSH and CDR2 is LQKENI in the germline V gene.

This sequence joins TRBV4-1 and TRBJ1-4; D is possibly TRBD1 (6 bases). Germline CDR1 MGHRA, CDR2 YSYEKL. The length of the CDR3 is 15 residues. Trimming cost V 2 bases and J 7 bases, with 14 bases left between them. The CDR3 bases are TGCGCCAGCAGCCAATCGGGGACATCACTTGAAAAACTGTTTTTT. Its protein product is CASSQSGTSLEKLFF.

The CDR3 nucleotides are TGCGCCAGCAGCCAAGAGACAGGGTCTAATGAAAAACTGTTTTTT. Its translation is CASSQETGSNEKLFF. The chain carries TRBV4-1 and TRBJ1-4; 7 bases map to TRBD1. The CDR3 contains 15 residues. Germline-derived CDR1 and CDR2 are MGHRA and YSYEKL. J lost 3 bases, V lost 0 bases, and 1 base had no gene match.

The genes are TRBV4-3 and TRBJ2-1; 7 bases are a match to TRBD2. This CDR3 is built from 14 residues. Germline loops: CDR1 LGHNA, CDR2 YSLEER. Trimming took 5 bases from V and 6 from J; bases not matched to a gene: 7. The CDR3 loop is CASSVSASGNEQFF. CDR3 nucleotides: TGCGCCAGCAGCGTATCAGCTAGCGGCAATGAGCAGTTCTTC.

The chain is built from TRBV7-2 and TRBJ1-4; 9 bases are shared with TRBD1. Germline loops: CDR1 SGHTA, CDR2 FQGNSA. The CDR3 totals 19 residues. J gave up 3 bases and V 0 bases, and 11 bases lay outside the gene matches. CDR3 residues: CASSLAPGQGAKANEKLFF. The CDR3, as DNA: TGTGCCAGCAGCTTAGCGCCGGGACAGGGTGCGAAGGCTAATGAAAAACTGTTTTTT.

The chain is built from TRBV18 and TRBJ2-5; 7 nucleotides agree with TRBD1. Trimming cost V 4 bases and J 2 bases; bases outside gene matches: 7. Germline CDR1 reads KGHSH; CDR2 reads LQKENI. The CDR3 totals 15 residues. CDR3 DNA sequence: TGTGCCAGCTCACGGCGACAGGGACCTCAAGAGACCCAGTACTTC. This sequence encodes CASSRRQGPQETQYF.

The chain recombines TRBV4-3 with TRBJ1-2; 7 bases agree with TRBD1. Germline V gene sequence: CDR1 LGHNA, CDR2 YSLEER. V shed 5 bases and J 4 bases; nucleotides not matched to a gene: 10. The CDR3 consists of 15 residues. The CDR3 loop reads CASSARDSLLYGYTF. Here the CDR3 DNA reads TGCGCCAGCAGCGCCCGGGACAGCCTCCTCTATGGCTACACCTTC.

The J gene is TRBJ2-1, the V gene TRBV7-6; 10 nucleotides agree with TRBD2. The trim removed 5 bases at V and 9 bases at J, leaving 16 bases unmatched. The CDR3 consists of 17 residues. Germline loops: CDR1 SGHVS, CDR2 FNYEAQ. The CDR3 DNA reads as TGTGCCAGCAGCATGTGGTCTAGCGGGGGCCATTCGGGTGAGCAGTTCTTC. Its translation is CASSMWSSGGHSGEQFF.

V usage is TRBV29-1 and J usage is TRBJ2-7, with 7 bases aligning to TRBD1. V gave up 7 bases and J gave up 0 bases; unmatched junction bases: 9. The CDR3 consists of 14 residues. Per the germline V gene, CDR1 is SQVTM and CDR2 is ANQGSEA. The CDR3 DNA sequence: TGCAGCGCCGAGGACAGGACTTCCTCCTACGAGCAGTACTTC. Translation gives CSAEDRTSSYEQYF.

This chain connects TRBV25-1 to TRBJ2-1; TRBD1 is a possible D gene (5 bases). The CDR3 sequence is 13 residues long. The V end was cut by 6 bases, the J end by 1 base, with 7 bases between. The germline gives CDR1 MGHDK, CDR2 SYGVNS. CDR3 sequence: CASRQGSYNEQFF. DNA for the CDR3: TGTGCCAGCAGGCAGGGTTCCTACAATGAGCAGTTCTTC.

This chain uses TRBV3-1 (or the pseudogene TRBV3-2) with TRBJ2-4; TRBD2 agrees at 11 bases. Unmatched junction bases numbered 7, after V lost 1 base and J lost 8 bases. This CDR3 has 16 amino acids. Germline CDR1 LGHDT, CDR2 YNNKEL (reference sequence). Here the CDR3 reads CASSQGLAGTSDIQYF. CDR3 coding DNA: TGTGCCAGCAGCCAAGGACTAGCGGGGACCTCGGACATTCAGTACTTC.